A single sample gave rise to the 14 T cell receptor beta chains below, sequenced in a study of memory CD4+ T cells and cytomegalovirus serostatus. TCRdb's table, derived via immunoSEQ multiplex PCR, lists solely in-frame clones and lacks some. The sample records just under 60,000 clones, about 81% being singletons. The sort gate was single viable CD3+CD4+CD8-CD45RO+ cells for memory CD4+ T cells. The sample comprised memory CD4+ T cells from blood. These receptors were taken from an adult in good health and CMV-seronegative.

The rearrangement joins TRBV9 to TRBJ2-5, with TRBD1 identical over 9 bases. Germline CDR1 SGDLS, CDR2 YYNGEE. The trim removed 0 bases at V and 3 bases at J, leaving 6 bases unmatched. The CDR3 is made up of 16 amino acids. The CDR3 DNA reads as TGTGCCAGCAGCGTAGGGGGGACAGGGCGAGAAGAGACCCAGTACTTC. It translates to CASSVGGTGREETQYF.

This clone was seen a handful of times. This chain joins TRBV7-2 and TRBJ2-2; D gene ambiguous. Germline CDR1 and CDR2: SGHTA and FQGNSA. The CDR3 length is 14 residues. Trimming removed 5 bases from V and 6 bases from J, with 13 bases in between. CDR3 sequence (DNA): TGTGCCAGCAGCACCCAACGGCAAGCCGGGGAGCTGTTTTTT. Protein sequence: CASSTQRQAGELFF.

The chain joins TRBV29-1 to TRBJ2-3; a weak D match, TRBD1 (5 bases). Germline lookup yields CDR1 SQVTM and CDR2 ANQGSEA. V was shortened by 6 bases and J by 1 base, with 11 bases between the two germline ends. The CDR3 has 13 amino acids. The CDR3, as DNA: TGCAGCGTGGCTGAAGGGGGCACAGATACGCAGTATTTT. It yields the protein CSVAEGGTDTQYF.

This sequence joins TRBV7-8 and TRBJ1-2; 9 bases align to TRBD1. J was trimmed by 4 bases and V by 5 bases; bases with no gene match: 8. The CDR3 runs 15 residues. Germline CDR1 and CDR2: SGHVS and FQNEAQ. This CDR3 is CASSPRDRALYGYTF. The CDR3 region has the DNA TGTGCCAGCAGCCCCCGGGACAGGGCCCTCTATGGCTACACCTTC.

The gene calls are TRBV12-5 and TRBJ2-1, with D maybe TRBD2 (5 bases). From germline, CDR1 is LGHNT and CDR2 FRNRAP. Trimming cost V 4 bases and J 2 bases, with 12 bases left between them. The CDR3 has 15 residues. CDR3: CASGSTGKTYNEQFF. In DNA form, the CDR3 reads TGTGCTAGTGGTTCCACGGGGAAGACCTACAATGAGCAGTTCTTC.

The V and J genes are TRBV10-3 and TRBJ1-5; the match to TRBD1 covers 8 bases. Trimming removed 7 bases from V and 2 bases from J; junction bases left unmatched: 10. The CDR3 loop spans 16 amino acids. Per germline, CDR1 ENHRY and CDR2 SYGVKD. This CDR3 is CAIKEDRDSGNQPQHF. Written as DNA, the CDR3 is TGTGCCATCAAGGAGGACAGGGATTCTGGCAATCAGCCCCAGCATTTT.

The rearrangement links TRBV29-1 to TRBJ1-1; D unresolved. V lost 3 bases and J 3 bases, leaving 8 bases between the germline ends. Germline V gene sequence: CDR1 SQVTM, CDR2 ANQGSEA. This CDR3 contains 12 residues. The CDR3, as DNA: TGCAGCGTTGATCGTAGGTACACTGAAGCTTTCTTT. The encoded protein is CSVDRRYTEAFF.

J is TRBJ2-1 and V is TRBV5-1; TRBD2 matches at 10 bases. From germline, CDR1 is SGHRS and CDR2 YFSETQ. The CDR3 is made up of 14 amino acids. The V gene end was trimmed by 4 bases and the J gene end by 7 bases; junction bases not matched to a gene: 5. The DNA for the CDR3 is TGCGCCAGCAGCCTCCAGACTAGCGGGAATGAGCAGTTCTTC. Protein sequence: CASSLQTSGNEQFF.

The CDR3 loop is CASSLEGNGNTEAFF. Here the CDR3 DNA reads TGTGCCAGCAGCTTAGAGGGGAATGGGAACACTGAAGCTTTCTTT. The rearrangement uses TRBV7-6 and TRBJ1-1; possibly TRBD1 for D (5 bases). The V end lost 1 base, the J end lost 1 base, and 10 bases lay between the germline ends. The CDR3 is 15 amino acids. CDR1 and CDR2 (germline): SGHVS, FNYEAQ.

The V and J genes are TRBV10-3 and TRBJ1-6; weak D call: TRBD1 (6 bases). Looked up from germline, CDR1 is ENHRY and CDR2 is SYGVKD. The length of the CDR3 is 14 residues. The V and J ends lost 8 bases and 5 bases respectively, with 13 bases between them. The CDR3 region has the DNA TGTGCCATCGGAAGGACAGAGAATAATTCACCCCTCCACTTT. The encoded protein is CAIGRTENNSPLHF.

The rearrangement joins TRBV9 to TRBJ1-1; 8 nucleotides align to TRBD1. The J segment lost 7 bases and the V segment lost 0 bases, leaving 8 bases of the junction unmatched. The CDR3 contains 15 residues. Germline assignment: CDR1 SGDLS and CDR2 YYNGEE. The CDR3 is CASSVGTGGRIEAFF. The CDR3 DNA reads as TGTGCCAGCAGCGTAGGAACAGGGGGTCGGATTGAAGCTTTCTTT. Based on the CDR3 plus reference TRBV9 and TRBJ1-1, the full variable domain is DSGVTQTPKHLITATGQRVTLRCSPRSGDLSVYWYQQSLDQGLQFLIQYYNGEERAKGNILERFSAQQFPDLHSELNLSSLELGDSALYFCASSVGTGGRIEAFFGQGTRLTVV.

The chain employs TRBV4-3 and TRBJ2-2, with unresolved D. Trimming removed 9 bases at V and 9 bases at J, with 11 bases between. Germline lookup yields CDR1 LGHNA and CDR2 YSLEER. This CDR3 region has 11 residues. The CDR3 is CARVDIRELFF. The CDR3 region has the DNA TGCGCCAGAGTAGATATCCGGGAGCTGTTTTTT.

The chain uses TRBV5-1 and TRBJ2-1; possible D gene TRBD1, 5 bases. The V gene lost 1 base and the J gene lost 3 bases, with 17 bases spanning the gap. The CDR3 is 17 amino acids. Germline-derived CDR1 and CDR2 are SGHRS and YFSETQ. The CDR3 region has the DNA TGCGCCAGCAGCTTGTCTTCCCGCAGGGCTAACTACAATGAGCAGTTCTTC. Protein: CASSLSSRRANYNEQFF.

The sample holds one count of this clone. The rearrangement joins TRBV28 to TRBJ2-3; 8 bases agree with TRBD1. The CDR3 loop spans 16 amino acids. The J segment lost 5 bases and the V segment lost 4 bases, leaving 11 bases of the junction unmatched. Germline CDR1 and CDR2: MDHEN and SYDVKM. The CDR3 loop reads CASSSPGQGALDTQYF. The CDR3, as DNA: TGTGCCAGCAGTTCCCCAGGACAGGGCGCACTAGATACGCAGTATTTT.